The 20 T cell receptor beta chains listed next were all sequenced from one sample in a study of CD8 T cells in Susac syndrome. RNA was extracted with the RNeasy kit, and a quantity of roughly 0.45 to 1 ug was reverse transcribed using random hexamers. TCRdb processed the immunoSEQ multiplex PCR reads anew with MiXCR; each CDR3 protein has one entry. Among a few hundred thousand distinct CDR3 sequences listed, 95% were seen once. The sample comprised CD4+ T cells from PBMCs. The receptors were sampled from a human donor with multiple sclerosis.

CDR3 DNA sequence: TGTGCCAGTAGAGGGACACCCTTCCCCTCTGGGGCCAACGTCCTGACTTTC. This sequence encodes CASRGTPFPSGANVLTF. The chain links TRBV19 to TRBJ2-6; weak D call: TRBD1 (6 bases). The germline V and J ends were trimmed by 6 bases and 0 bases, with 15 bases remaining between them. This CDR3 has 17 residues. Germline V gene lookup returns CDR1 LNHDA and CDR2 SQIVND (reference sequence).

CDR3 sequence reads: CASSPVAALYNEQFF. As DNA, the CDR3 is TGTGCCAGCTCACCTGTAGCGGCCCTTTACAATGAGCAGTTCTTC. This chain connects TRBV18 to TRBJ2-1; D may be TRBD2 (6 bases). The germline gives CDR1 KGHSH, CDR2 LQKENI. The V end lost 3 bases, the J end lost 4 bases, and 13 bases lay between the germline ends. The length of the CDR3 is 15 residues. The full variable domain, its missing parts supplied by reference TRBV18 and TRBJ2-1, is NAGVMQNPRHLVRRRGQEARLRCSPMKGHSHVYWYRQLPEEGLKFMVYLQKENIIDESGMPKERFSAEFPKEGPSILRIQQVVRGDSAAYFCASSPVAALYNEQFFGPGTRLTVL.

The rearrangement links TRBV2 to TRBJ1-2; a weak D match, TRBD1 (6 bases). V was cut by 7 bases and J by 8 bases, with 11 bases left in between. This CDR3 spans 11 amino acids. The germline V gene has CDR1 SNHLY and CDR2 FYNNEI. CDR3 sequence reads: CASKETGGYTF. The CDR3 nucleotides read TGTGCCAGCAAGGAAACAGGGGGCTACACCTTC.

J is TRBJ2-7 and V is TRBV7-3; D might be TRBD2 (6 bases). V gave up 5 bases and J gave up 0 bases, with 11 bases separating them. This CDR3 spans 14 amino acids. Germline V gene sequence: CDR1 SGHTA, CDR2 FQGTGA. The CDR3 DNA follows: TGTGCCAGCAGCCCCGGGGGAGCCTCCTACGAGCAGTACTTC. Translating it yields CASSPGGASYEQYF.

V is TRBV15 and J is TRBJ1-5; D is ambiguous. CDR3 length equals 17 residues. Germline assignment: CDR1 LNHNV and CDR2 YYDKDF (reference sequence). V gave up 0 bases and J gave up 4 bases, with 16 bases separating them. The CDR3 nucleotides are TGTGCCACCAGCAGAGATAACGTTTGGAGGCGGAATCAGCCCCAGCATTTT. Amino acid sequence: CATSRDNVWRRNQPQHF.

The chain has TRBV5-1 and TRBJ2-5; no reliable D call. Germline V CDR1 and CDR2: SGHRS, YFSETQ. V was shortened by 7 bases and J by 3 bases, with 7 bases between the two germline ends. The CDR3 has 11 amino acids. The CDR3 bases are TGCGCCAGCGGGCGTGAAGAGACCCAGTACTTC. This sequence encodes CASGREETQYF.

The J gene is TRBJ1-1, the V gene TRBV3-1; 9 bases fit TRBD1. This CDR3 is 15 amino acids long. CDR1 LGHDT and CDR2 YNNKEL come from the germline V gene (reference sequence). V dropped 4 bases and J dropped 5; count of bases not matched to a gene: 8. CDR3 bases: TGTGCCAGCAGCCCGGACAGGGGAGTGTGGACTGAAGCTTTCTTT. Translation gives CASSPDRGVWTEAFF.

V gene TRBV7-9 combines with J gene TRBJ1-1, with D perhaps matching TRBD1 (6 bases). Germline assignment: CDR1 SEHNR and CDR2 FQNEAQ (reference sequence). This CDR3 contains 13 residues. The V gene lost 2 bases and the J gene lost 5 bases, with 9 bases spanning the gap. This chain's CDR3 is CASSLQGRTEAFF. CDR3 nucleotides: TGTGCCAGCAGCTTACAGGGGAGAACTGAAGCTTTCTTT.

The chain recombines TRBV7-8 with TRBJ2-3; the match to TRBD2 covers 12 bases. V was pared by 1 base and J by 0 bases, with 11 bases of the junction left unmatched. The germline V gene encodes CDR1 SGHVS and CDR2 FQNEAQ. The CDR3 runs to 20 residues. This chain's CDR3 is CASSLVRLLAGGRSTDTQYF. The CDR3 DNA is TGTGCCAGCAGCTTAGTTCGGTTGCTAGCGGGGGGGCGGAGCACAGATACGCAGTATTTT.

The V call is TRBV5-1, the J call TRBJ2-3, with no clear D. Per the germline V gene, CDR1 is SGHRS and CDR2 is YFSETQ. This CDR3 is built from 13 residues. Trimming shortened V by 4 bases and J by 3 bases, and 9 bases separated the two germline ends. CDR3 loop: CASSKAGTDTQYF. DNA for the CDR3: TGCGCCAGCAGCAAAGCAGGAACAGATACGCAGTATTTT. Looking up the rest from reference TRBV5-1 and TRBJ2-3 gives the full variable domain: KAGVTQTPRYLIKTRGQQVTLSCSPISGHRSVSWYQQTPGQGLQFLFEYFSETQRNKGNFPGRFSGRQFSNSRSEMNVSTLELGDSALYLCASSKAGTDTQYFGPGTRLTVL.

The chain uses TRBV23-1 and TRBJ1-6; 7 nucleotides agree with TRBD1. TRBV23-1 falls under the ORF class, with uncertain function. Germline trimming cut 2 bases from V and 7 bases from J; bases unmatched to any gene: 14. The CDR3 totals 18 residues. The CDR3 spells CASSQSLDRVVINSPLHF. CDR3 DNA sequence: TGCGCCAGCAGTCAAAGTCTCGACAGGGTCGTAATAAATTCACCCCTCCACTTT.

A single count supports this clonotype. The chain joins TRBV28 to TRBJ2-1, with D perhaps TRBD2 (6 bases). The germline CDR1 and CDR2 sequences are MDHEN and SYDVKM. The V end was cut by 7 bases, the J end by 9 bases, with 22 bases between. CDR3 length equals 15 residues. The CDR3 DNA reads as TGTGCCAGCACCATCAGGGACTCCCCCTGGGGTGAGCAGTTCTTC. Its protein product is CASTIRDSPWGEQFF.

This chain connects TRBV18 to TRBJ1-1; TRBD1 aligns across 8 bases. This CDR3 has 16 amino acids. Germline V gene sequence: CDR1 KGHSH, CDR2 LQKENI. Trimming took 6 bases from V and 0 from J; bases not matched to a gene: 9. The CDR3 sequence: CASSLGAGGLNTEAFF. CDR3 DNA: TGTGCCAGCTCCCTAGGGGCAGGGGGCTTGAACACTGAAGCTTTCTTT.

In its sample, this clonotype was seen once. The genes are TRBV10-3 and TRBJ2-1; 10 bases map to TRBD1. The CDR3 length is 12 residues. J lost 13 bases, V lost 2 bases, and 2 bases had no gene match. Germline V gene sequence: CDR1 ENHRY, CDR2 SYGVKD. CDR3 in DNA: TGTGCCATCAGTGAGGGGACAGGGGAACAGTTCTTC. The encoded protein is CAISEGTGEQFF.

This sequence joins TRBV18 and TRBJ2-4, with TRBD1 matching over 7 bases. V gave up 2 bases and J gave up 3 bases; unmatched junction bases: 4. This CDR3 is 15 amino acids long. Germline V gene lookup returns CDR1 KGHSH and CDR2 LQKENI. The CDR3 nucleotides are TGTGCCAGCTCACCAGGGACAGAACACAAAAACATTCAGTACTTC. Translating it yields CASSPGTEHKNIQYF.

The rearrangement uses TRBV5-4 and TRBJ2-7, with 8 bases matching TRBD1. V lost 5 bases to trimming and J lost 2 bases; unmatched junction nucleotides: 12. CDR3 length: 16 residues. The germline V gene encodes CDR1 SGHNT and CDR2 YYREEE (reference sequence). The CDR3 sequence is CASRDRQGSDPYEQYF. In nucleotides, the CDR3 is TGTGCCAGCAGGGACCGACAGGGGAGCGACCCCTACGAGCAGTACTTC.

The chain has TRBV7-9 and TRBJ2-7; 9 bases line up with TRBD1. This CDR3 spans 14 amino acids. The V gene's germline CDR1 is SEHNR and CDR2 FQNEAQ (reference sequence). The ends lost 8 bases at V and 2 bases at J; junction bases unmatched: 7. The CDR3 DNA sequence: TGTGCCAGCGCGTCGAACAGGGGGCCCTACGAGCAGTACTTC. It encodes CASASNRGPYEQYF.

This chain connects TRBV29-1 to TRBJ2-7, with D tentatively TRBD1 (6 bases). The V end lost 3 bases, the J end lost 6 bases, and 15 bases lay between the germline ends. Germline V gene sequence: CDR1 SQVTM, CDR2 ANQGSEA. The CDR3 loop spans 13 amino acids. The CDR3 nucleotides are TGCAGCGTTGATTTGTCCCTGACAGGCGAGCAGTACTTC. Encoded protein: CSVDLSLTGEQYF.

This chain joins TRBV5-1 and TRBJ2-3, with TRBD2 identical over 10 bases. After removal of 0 bases from V and 3 bases from J, the junction contained 4 bases not matched to a gene. Looked up from germline, CDR1 is SGHRS and CDR2 is YFSETQ. The CDR3 contains 16 residues. In DNA form, the CDR3 reads TGCGCCAGCAGCTTGGCCCTAGCGGGAGTAACAGATACGCAGTATTTT. Its protein product is CASSLALAGVTDTQYF.

This chain connects TRBV13 to TRBJ2-3; TRBD2 matches at 10 bases. This CDR3 spans 16 amino acids. Germline V gives CDR1 PRHDT, CDR2 FYEKMQ (reference sequence). V was clipped by 5 bases and J by 0 bases; unmatched bases: 5. DNA for the CDR3: TGTGCCAGCAGCCCCCAGCGGGGGGGTAGCACAGATACGCAGTATTTT. It translates to CASSPQRGGSTDTQYF.